This T cell receptor (beta chain) came from a study of Graves' ophthalmopathy and Graves' hyperthyroidism. Study-wide results and limits: The model forecast ophthalmopathy progression, reaching under 71% sensitivity and around 75% specificity.

Turning to this clonotype: Its antigen is unknown. A read error may produce the germline difference seen at one junction end.

CDR3 regions of TCR beta were amplified from RNA transcripts. An opening RT-PCR round employed HTBI primers and preceded a second-round multiplex PCR. A single record per CDR3 protein comes from TCRdb applying MiXCR to the multiplex PCR reads. Of about 550,000 distinct CDR3 sequences in the sample, approximately 37% are singletons; the top ten hold approximately 4.1%. The hyperthyroidism patients had a new diagnosis of under 2 months' duration and were aged 18 to 65. Diagnoses were established from clinical symptoms, serum thyroxine, TRAb, thyroid ultrasound and orbital computed tomography. The V gene's germline CDR1 is LNHDA and CDR2 SQIVND (reference sequence). There are 13 residues in the CDR3.

The origin of this receptor is an adult man with Graves' hyperthyroidism. The chain has TRBV19 and TRBJ1-1, with 8 nucleotides matching TRBD1. Sequencing was performed on peripheral blood or thyroid tissue (not recorded which). The chain's CDR3 is CASSLDRATEASF. The CDR3 DNA is TGTGCCAGCAGCCTGGACAGGGCTACTGAAGCTTCCTTT.